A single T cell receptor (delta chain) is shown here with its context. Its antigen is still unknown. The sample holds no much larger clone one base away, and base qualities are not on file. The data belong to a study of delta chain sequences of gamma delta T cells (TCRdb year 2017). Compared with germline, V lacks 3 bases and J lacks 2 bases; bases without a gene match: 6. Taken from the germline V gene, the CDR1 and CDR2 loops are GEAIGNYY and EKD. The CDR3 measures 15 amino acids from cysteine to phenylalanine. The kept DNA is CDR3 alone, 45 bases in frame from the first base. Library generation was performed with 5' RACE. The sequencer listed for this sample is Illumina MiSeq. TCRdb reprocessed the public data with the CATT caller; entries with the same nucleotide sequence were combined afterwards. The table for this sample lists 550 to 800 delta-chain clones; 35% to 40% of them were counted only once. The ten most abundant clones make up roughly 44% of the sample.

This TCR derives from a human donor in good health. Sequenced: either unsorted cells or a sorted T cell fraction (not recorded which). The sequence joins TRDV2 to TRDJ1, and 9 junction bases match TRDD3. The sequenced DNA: TGTGCCTGTGACTCCCTTACTGGGGGAACCGATAAACTCATCTTT. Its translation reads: CACDSLTGGTDKLIF.